The rows below give T cell receptor beta chains drawn from one sample of a study of technical replicates of blood from a handful of donors. This table comes from immunoSEQ multiplex PCR, and its TCRdb copy is limited to in-frame clones, with some not included. This table has approximately 65,000 clones, about 90% appearing once. The sample comprised PBMCs. The receptors originated from a human donor in good health. Some clones in this sample may be carry-over from other donors' samples. The CDR3 runs from the conserved cysteine through the conserved F or W. The order of the fields is D gene, J gene, clone size, V gene, CDR3 protein, CDR3 DNA. A D gene is named only where the DNA matches it firmly. Rows give clone size only sometimes, using once, few, many, or a class for an expanded clone.

TRBD2 | TRBJ2-1 | . | TRBV6-6 | CASSSNRLAEYNEQFF | TGTGCCAGCAGCTCTAACCGACTAGCGGAGTACAATGAGCAGTTCTTC
TRBD1 | TRBJ1-6 | . | TRBV7-2 | CASSPGTGGRSSYNSPLHF | TGTGCCAGCAGCCCTGGGACAGGGGGCCGTAGCTCCTATAATTCACCCCTCCACTTT
TRBD1 | TRBJ1-5 | . | TRBV6-4 | CASSNRGPPQPQHF | TGTGCCAGCTCTAACAGGGGCCCCCCTCAGCCCCAGCATTTT
. | TRBJ1-5 | once | TRBV5-1 | CASSPGGNSNQPQHF | TGCGCCAGCAGCCCGGGAGGGAATAGCAATCAGCCCCAGCATTTT
. | TRBJ2-7 | . | TRBV29-1 | CSVEGLHEQYF | TGCAGCGTGGAGGGGCTCCACGAGCAGTACTTC
TRBD1 | TRBJ2-3 | . | TRBV7-9 | CASSRTGMPDTQYF | TGTGCCAGCAGCCGGACAGGGATGCCAGATACGCAGTATTTT
. | TRBJ2-3 | . | TRBV7-3 | CACGPGGSVDTQYF | TGTGCCTGTGGACCAGGGGGGTCAGTAGATACGCAGTATTTT
. | TRBJ2-7 | . | TRBV13 | CARTLYCEQYF | TGTGCCAGAACCCTCTACTGCGAGCAGTACTTC
. | TRBJ1-2 | few | TRBV28 | CASSLIDGWGPRNYGYTF | TGTGCCAGCAGTTTAATTGACGGATGGGGCCCTAGGAACTATGGCTACACCTTC
. | TRBJ2-7 | . | TRBV6-5 | CASGESRGGSYEQYF | TGTGCCAGCGGGGAGTCGAGGGGGGGTTCCTACGAGCAGTACTTC
. | TRBJ2-1 | . | TRBV7-2 | CASLPGKTYNEQFF | TGTGCCAGCCTGCCAGGGAAAACCTACAATGAGCAGTTCTTC
. | TRBJ1-1 | . | TRBV7-9 | CAGWDKRNTEAFF | TGTGCCGGATGGGACAAGCGGAACACTGAAGCTTTCTTT
. | TRBJ1-2 | . | TRBV30 | CAWSGGTGYTF | TGTGCCTGGAGTGGAGGTACGGGCTACACCTTC
TRBD1 | TRBJ1-1 | few | TRBV29-1 | CSARQGGEAFF | TGCAGCGCTCGACAGGGGGGTGAAGCTTTCTTT
. | TRBJ2-5 | . | TRBV11-2 | CASTKRWVAQETQYF | TGTGCCAGCACCAAGCGGTGGGTGGCTCAAGAGACCCAGTACTTC
TRBD1 | TRBJ1-2 | . | TRBV30 | CAWSPDRGLAGYTF | TGTGCCTGGAGTCCGGACAGGGGGCTTGCTGGCTACACCTTC
TRBD1 | TRBJ1-6 | . | TRBV5-6 | CASSSYGQAPFSPLHF | TGTGCCAGCAGCAGTTACGGACAGGCCCCGTTTTCACCCCTCCACTTT
TRBD1 | TRBJ1-1 | . | TRBV19 | CASRQTGPKGEAFF | TGTGCCAGTAGACAGACAGGGCCTAAGGGCGAAGCTTTCTTT
. | TRBJ2-4 | . | TRBV25-1 | CASSKSLVNIQYF | TGTGCCAGCAGTAAGAGCCTTGTGAACATTCAGTACTTC
. | TRBJ2-1 | . | TRBV5-8 | CASTSDPGELYNEQFF | TGTGCCAGCACCTCAGACCCCGGGGAGCTTTACAATGAGCAGTTCTTC
. | TRBJ1-1 | few | TRBV13 | CASSSRGNTEAFF | TGTGCCAGCAGCAGCAGGGGGAACACTGAAGCTTTCTTT
TRBD2 | TRBJ2-5 | . | TRBV4-3 | CASSQGPRLAAQETQYF | TGCGCCAGCAGCCAAGGGCCCCGACTAGCGGCTCAAGAGACCCAGTACTTC
. | TRBJ1-3 | . | TRBV9 | CASSVVGPGNTIYF | TGTGCCAGCAGCGTTGTGGGCCCGGGGAACACCATATATTTT
TRBD1 | TRBJ1-1 | . | TRBV6-5 | CASSSGRGRTEAFF | TGTGCCAGCAGTTCCGGCAGGGGGCGGACTGAAGCTTTCTTT
. | TRBJ2-7 | . | TRBV7-6 | CASSLQGPYEQYF | TGTGCCAGCAGCTTACAGGGTCCCTACGAGCAGTACTTC
TRBD2 | TRBJ2-4 | . | TRBV7-2 | CASSVLPGLAGVAKNIQYF | TGTGCCAGCAGCGTACTCCCGGGACTAGCGGGAGTTGCCAAAAACATTCAGTACTTC
TRBD1 | TRBJ1-5 | . | TRBV2 | CASRTGGNQPQHF | TGTGCCAGCCGGACAGGGGGCAATCAGCCCCAGCATTTT
TRBD2 | TRBJ2-2 | . | TRBV13 | CASSSGLAGGDGTGELFF | TGTGCCAGCAGCTCGGGACTAGCGGGGGGCGACGGCACCGGGGAGCTGTTTTTT
. | TRBJ2-3 | . | TRBV9 | CASSEILQARTDTQYF | TGTGCCAGCAGCGAGATTCTACAGGCCCGCACAGATACGCAGTATTTT
. | TRBJ2-1 | . | TRBV9 | CASSVDQVLGEQFF | TGTGCCAGCAGCGTAGACCAGGTATTGGGTGAGCAGTTCTTC
. | TRBJ2-7 | few | TRBV6-4 | CASSDTEQGEQYF | TGTGCCAGCAGTGATACTGAACAGGGCGAGCAGTACTTC
. | TRBJ1-6 | few | TRBV19 | CASAQGYSSPLHF | TGTGCCAGCGCCCAGGGGTACAGCTCACCCCTCCACTTT
. | TRBJ1-5 | once | TRBV4-1 | CASSQEGGTSNQPQHF | TGCGCCAGCAGCCAAGAGGGGGGGACCTCCAATCAGCCCCAGCATTTT
TRBD1 | TRBJ2-7 | . | TRBV5-1 | CASSLGRQGRSYEQYF | TGCGCCAGCAGCTTGGGACGACAGGGACGAAGCTACGAGCAGTACTTC
. | TRBJ2-1 | . | TRBV11-2 | CASSLDRFSNEQFF | TGTGCCAGCAGCTTAGATCGGTTTAGTAATGAGCAGTTCTTC